A single sample gave rise to the 6 T cell receptor beta chains below, sequenced in a study of regulatory T cells in long-lasting Graves disease. Time point meaning: newly diagnosed GD, antithyroid drugs for less than 3 months. Construction of the TCR library relied on RNA isolated from PBMCs. Construction of the TCR beta libraries employed iRepertoire HTBI primers in conjunction with Arm-PCR of CDR3 regions. MiXCR was run by TCRdb on the multiplex PCR reads, yielding one entry per CDR3 protein. The sample lists around 480,000 distinct CDR3 sequences, about 16% occurring once. A further study also used this sample, focusing on T cells in Graves' hyperthyroidism and ophthalmopathy.

The source material was peripheral blood mononuclear cells (PBMCs), sampled at new diagnosis, from a patient treated with antithyroid drugs. All receptors come from a middle-aged woman with Graves disease.

This clonotype appeared many times. The V and J genes are TRBV2 and TRBJ2-7; 9 bases are shared with TRBD2. This CDR3 comprises 15 residues. With V trimmed by 6 bases and J by 2 bases, 8 bases remained unmatched. CDR1 is SNHLY, CDR2 FYNNEI, per germline. The CDR3 loop reads CASSHVAGDPYEQYF. The CDR3 coding sequence is TGTGCCAGCAGCCACGTAGCGGGGGACCCCTACGAGCAGTACTTC.

The J gene is TRBJ2-3, the V gene TRBV14; no reliable D call. Trimming stripped 1 base from V and 7 bases from J, with 9 bases between. The germline V gene encodes CDR1 SGHDN and CDR2 FVKESK. CDR3 length: 13 residues. The CDR3: CASSQAVLHTQYF. The DNA of the CDR3 is TGTGCCAGCAGCCAAGCGGTATTGCATACGCAGTATTTT.

Many counts were recorded for this clonotype. The chain employs TRBV18 and TRBJ1-6, with 7 bases fitting TRBD1. CDR1 and CDR2 (germline): KGHSH, LQKENI. Trimming took 3 bases from V and 8 from J; bases not matched to a gene: 7. The CDR3 totals 15 residues. As DNA, the CDR3 is TGTGCCAGCTCACCCCAGGGGGGCTGGGATTCACCCCTCCACTTT. Translated: CASSPQGGWDSPLHF.

The CDR3 DNA sequence: TGTGCCAGCAGCCCGGATCGACAGGGATTTGACTATGGCTACACCTTC. Amino acids: CASSPDRQGFDYGYTF. The chain employs TRBV7-8 and TRBJ1-2; 7 bases agree with TRBD1. The V gene end was trimmed by 5 bases and the J gene end by 3 bases; junction bases not matched to a gene: 12. The germline V gene has CDR1 SGHVS and CDR2 FQNEAQ. There are 16 residues in the CDR3.

Written as DNA, the CDR3 is TGTGCCAGCAGTTTATCCGGACGGCAGCCCCAGCATTTT. Protein sequence: CASSLSGRQPQHF. The V and J genes are TRBV12-3 or TRBV12-4 and TRBJ1-5; no definite D call. Trimming left V 2 bases short and J 7 bases short, with 9 bases between. The CDR3 runs 13 residues.

This clonotype was observed a few times. The V and J genes are TRBV15 and TRBJ2-5; TRBD2 matches at 8 bases. Germline lookup yields CDR1 LNHNV and CDR2 YYDKDF (reference sequence). V shed 0 bases and J 5 bases; nucleotides not matched to a gene: 5. The CDR3 is 15 residues long. This chain's CDR3 is CATSRDGLAGETQYF. CDR3 sequence (DNA): TGTGCCACCAGCAGAGATGGGCTAGCGGGCGAGACCCAGTACTTC. Looking up the rest from reference TRBV15 and TRBJ2-5 gives the full variable domain: DAMVIQNPRYQVTQFGKPVTLSCSQTLNHNVMYWYQQKSSQAPKLLFHYYDKDFNNEADTPDNFQSRRPNTSFCFLDIRSPGLGDTAMYLCATSRDGLAGETQYFGPGTRLLVL.